This T cell receptor beta chain comes out of a study of cytomegalovirus exposure and HLA in healthy donors. Whole-study context: An early release of data contained approximately 80 million unique TCRs, which came from HLA-typed donors.

As concerns this clone: The antigen remains unidentified.

Whole-study results and caveats: In a later analysis, a genetic analysis reported fewer productive-TCR N-insertions in an Asian-associated ancestry cluster than the cohort average. TCR beta V segments were, for the most part, productive about 87% or about 30% of the time in an earlier analysis.

PCR was performed using 60 Vbeta and 13 Jbeta primers. Sequencing was performed with immunoSEQ multiplex PCR; in TCRdb, only in-frame clones are kept and a portion is missing. Altogether about 65,000 clones are present, 80% being singletons, with the ten largest covering less than 5%. After removal of 4 bases from V and 1 base from J, the junction contained 5 bases not matched to a gene. The CDR3 spans 16 residues. The germline V gene encodes CDR1 SNHLY and CDR2 FYNNEI. The chain links TRBV2 to TRBJ2-2; 8 bases agree with TRBD1. Sequenced material: PBMCs. The sequence came from a woman aged 25-40 years in good health and CMV-seronegative. CDR3 sequence reads: CASSVTGAVNTGELFF. DNA of the CDR3: TGTGCCAGCAGTGTGACAGGGGCCGTGAACACCGGGGAGCTGTTTTTT.